This passage covers 8 T cell receptor beta chains from one sample sequenced in a study of blood T cells in healthy people across ages. Primed by a sample-barcoded 5' primer and a J-beta primer mix, a second PCR proceeded for about 6 to 11 cycles. TCRdb analysed the 5' RACE reads with MiXCR anew, one entry per CDR3 protein. The sample holds over 1,300,000 distinct CDR3 sequences, almost 60% seen once. The specimen was blood. Receptors were obtained from a young man in good health.

The chain carries TRBV29-1 and TRBJ2-3; a weak D match, TRBD2 (6 bases). The germline V gene has CDR1 SQVTM and CDR2 ANQGSEA. Trimming cost V 8 bases and J 2 bases, with 14 bases left between them. The CDR3 runs 13 residues. CDR3 sequence reads: CSTGVSLTDTQYF. CDR3 DNA: TGCAGCACGGGGGTTTCCCTCACAGATACGCAGTATTTT.

The rearrangement links TRBV4-1 to TRBJ2-1; D is unclear. CDR1 MGHRA and CDR2 YSYEKL come from the germline V gene. There are 14 residues in the CDR3. The V end lost 0 bases, the J end lost 4 bases, and 7 bases lay between the germline ends. The CDR3 nucleotides read TGCGCCAGCAGCCAAGAGTGGAGATACAATGAGCAGTTCTTC. It yields the protein CASSQEWRYNEQFF.

The table lists this clonotype with a few counts. The chain uses TRBV16 and TRBJ2-4; 8 positions match TRBD1. This CDR3 has 16 amino acids. V gave up 3 bases and J gave up 0 bases; unmatched junction bases: 4. Germline CDR1 and CDR2: KGHSY and FQNENV. The CDR3 loop reads CASSHLDRGAKNIQYF. CDR3 DNA sequence: TGTGCCAGCAGCCACCTTGACAGGGGAGCCAAAAACATTCAGTACTTC.

The table lists this clonotype with a few counts. The CDR3 region has the DNA TGTGCCAGCAGCCCGGGGACAGGGGTTGGAAACTATGGCTACACCTTC. This codes for CASSPGTGVGNYGYTF. This sequence joins TRBV27 and TRBJ1-2; 10 bases line up with TRBD1. This CDR3 spans 16 amino acids. V gave up 6 bases and J gave up 2 bases; unmatched junction bases: 9. CDR1 and CDR2 from the germline V gene are MNHEY and SMNVEV (reference sequence).

The chain uses TRBV7-2 and TRBJ2-1; TRBD1 aligns across 9 bases. Trimming took 5 bases from V and 9 from J; bases not matched to a gene: 5. The CDR3 extends over 13 amino acids. Germline V gives CDR1 SGHTA, CDR2 FQGNSA. The chain's CDR3 is CASSRTGDGEQFF. The CDR3 nucleotides read TGTGCCAGCAGCAGGACAGGGGACGGTGAGCAGTTCTTC.

The J gene is TRBJ1-2, the V gene TRBV3-1, with D perhaps TRBD1 (6 bases). This CDR3 is 15 amino acids long. CDR1 LGHDT and CDR2 YNNKEL come from the germline V gene (reference sequence). Trimming removed 0 bases from V and 5 bases from J, with 13 bases in between. The CDR3 DNA sequence: TGTGCCAGCAGCCAAGACCCGGACAGCTTTTATGGCTACACCTTC. It is translated as CASSQDPDSFYGYTF.

This rearrangement joins TRBV3-1 to TRBJ2-5, with D tentatively TRBD1 (6 bases). Trimming pared 5 bases from V and 4 bases from J, leaving 14 bases between. The CDR3 extends over 14 amino acids. Germline V gives CDR1 LGHDT, CDR2 YNNKEL (reference sequence). CDR3 region: CASSTHRAGETQYF. Here the CDR3 DNA reads TGTGCCAGCAGCACCCACAGGGCTGGAGAGACCCAGTACTTC.

This clonotype has more than one count but fewer than ten. This rearrangement joins TRBV7-2 to TRBJ2-3, with TRBD1 matching 9 bases. J gave up 5 bases and V 4 bases, and 4 bases lay outside the gene matches. Per the germline V gene, CDR1 is SGHTA and CDR2 is FQGNSA. CDR3 size: 14 residues. The CDR3 loop reads CASSSGTGQDTQYF. The CDR3 region has the DNA TGTGCCAGCAGCTCCGGGACAGGGCAAGATACGCAGTATTTT.